The clone carrying this T cell receptor (beta chain) appeared a single time. The data derive from a study of blood T cell repertoires in COVID-19. About the study: The United States, Italy and Spain were the sources of the acute and convalescent COVID-19 samples.

Per the germline V gene, CDR1 is MDHEN and CDR2 is SYDVKM. The CDR3 covers 12 residues. The ends were cut back, 2 bases at V and 6 bases at J, with 7 bases in the middle. Generated by immunoSEQ multiplex PCR, the TCRdb table keeps only in-frame clones and is missing some. This table holds about 110,000 clones, less than 85% found once. The receptor was derived from a woman older than 75 with acute or convalescent COVID-19. V usage is TRBV28 and J usage is TRBJ1-1; D remains unclear. The sequenced sample consisted of peripheral blood. This CDR3 is CASSLQQSEAFF. Written as DNA, the CDR3 is TGTGCCAGCAGTTTACAACAGTCTGAAGCTTTCTTT.